These T cell receptor beta chains were read from a single sample in a study of CD4 and CD8 cells across lung adenocarcinoma regions. TCRdb re-called the PCR reads with MiXCR, one entry per CDR3 protein. The sample shows about 19,000 distinct CDR3 sequences, roughly 46% of them seen only once. The sequenced sample was CD4+ T cells from the margin of a lung tumor. These receptors all come from a male donor with lung adenocarcinoma. The CD4 and CD8 labels of this study may be unreliable. Each CDR3 is given with its conserved first and last residue. The D gene is left open where the match is weak. Expanded clones get a size class; other rows say once, few or many, or leave the size out.

d_call j_call clone_size v_call cdr3_nt cdr3_aa
TRBD2 TRBJ2-4 medium-sized TRBV6-1 TGTGCCAGCAGTGAACTAGGCCGGGAGGGAGCCAAAAACATTCAGTACTTC CASSELGREGAKNIQYF
. TRBJ1-2 many TRBV4-1 TGCGCCAGCAGCCAAGATTGGGCAGGAGACGTAAACTATGGCTACACCTTC CASSQDWAGDVNYGYTF
. TRBJ2-4 . TRBV6-5 TGTGCCAGCAGTTCCCGCGGCCCGGGGCTTAGAGCCAAAAACACGCAGTACTTC CASSSRGPGLRAKNTQYF
. TRBJ1-2 many TRBV4-1 TGCGCCAGCAGCCAAGATTATGAGGAGGGTATATGGGACTACACCTTC CASSQDYEEGIWDYTF
. TRBJ2-3 . TRBV27 TGTGCCAGCGTGCTGGGAGGAGAAAATATTCAGTATTTT CASVLGGENIQYF
TRBD1 TRBJ2-1 medium-sized TRBV7-3 TGTGCCAGCAGTTCCGGGACAGGGTTGTACAATGAGCAGTTCTTC CASSSGTGLYNEQFF
TRBD2 TRBJ2-6 many TRBV27 TGTGCCAGCAGTAGGAGACTAGCGGGAGGGGCTGGGGCCAACGTCCTGACTTTC CASSRRLAGGAGANVLTF
TRBD2 TRBJ2-7 . TRBV4-1 TGCGCCAGCAGTCAAGGATTGCCTAGCGGGAGTTATGGCGAGCAGTACTTC CASSQGLPSGSYGEQYF
. TRBJ2-6 many TRBV4-1 TGCGCCAGCAGTGAGCGTTCTGGGGCCAACGTCCTGACTTTC CASSERSGANVLTF
. TRBJ2-4 many TRBV6-1 TGTGCCAGCGGCGGACACGGGGATAGCATTCAGTACTTC CASGGHGDSIQYF
. TRBJ2-3 once TRBV20-1 TGCAGTGCACCCCACCGTTGGACCTCCACAGATACGCAGTATTTT CSAPHRWTSTDTQYF
TRBD2 TRBJ2-3 many TRBV6-1 TGTGCCAGCAGTGAAGAAGCGGGAGGGGGAGATACGCAGTATTTT CASSEEAGGGDTQYF
TRBD1 TRBJ2-1 . TRBV6-1 TGTGCCAGCAGTGAGGGGACAGGGGCGGATGAGCAGTTCTTC CASSEGTGADEQFF
. TRBJ2-4 . TRBV27 TGTGCCAGCAAATTCGGTGGCGGGGCCAAAGAGACTCAGTACTTC CASKFGGGAKETQYF
. TRBJ2-5 few TRBV9 TGTGCCAGCAGCGTAGACCCGGTTAGTGAGACCCAGTACTTC CASSVDPVSETQYF
TRBD2 TRBJ2-1 medium-sized TRBV6-5 TGTGCCAGCCTCCCTAGCGGGAGCTACAATGAGCAGTTCTTC CASLPSGSYNEQFF
TRBD1 TRBJ2-3 . TRBV27 TGTGCCAGCAGTCCTGGCCGGCGGGCTTGTGGGACAGATACTCAGTATTTT CASSPGRRACGTDTQYF
. TRBJ2-3 few TRBV27 TGTGCCAGCAGTCCCTGGCTGGGCCGAGGCAGCACAGATACGCAGTATTTT CASSPWLGRGSTDTQYF
. TRBJ2-7 many TRBV6-1 TGTGCCAGCACTAGCGGGACAGGGCTCTACGAGCAGTACTTC CASTSGTGLYEQYF
. TRBJ2-1 . TRBV20-1 TGCAGTGCTAGAGCGACTAGTCATGAGCAGTTCTTC CSARATSHEQFF
TRBD2 TRBJ2-1 once TRBV6-1 TGTGCCAGCAGTGAATTTGTCGGGAGGGGAAATGAGCAGTTCTTC CASSEFVGRGNEQFF
. TRBJ2-3 many TRBV7-7 TGTGCTAGCAGTCTTGGGGATTCAAGCACAGATACGCAGTATTTT CASSLGDSSTDTQYF
TRBD2 TRBJ2-5 . TRBV10-3 TGTGCCATCAGTGAGTCGGGACTACCAAAAGAGACCCAGTACTTC CAISESGLPKETQYF
. TRBJ2-3 . TRBV6-5 TGTGCCAGCGGGTACGGGGGGCTTGGCACAGAGACGCAGTATTTT CASGYGGLGTETQYF
TRBD2 TRBJ2-1 once TRBV6-1 TGTGCCAGCCTTTTTCCAGGCGGGAGTAATGAGCAGTTCTTC CASLFPGGSNEQFF
. TRBJ1-1 . TRBV7-2 TGTGCCAGCAGCTTAACGTCGGGGGCGCGAACTGAAGCTTTCTTT CASSLTSGARTEAFF
. TRBJ2-5 medium-sized TRBV6-6 TGTGCCAGCAAGTCCGGCAGGGGGGGGACCCAGTACTTC CASKSGRGGTQYF
TRBD1 TRBJ1-2 few TRBV6-1 TGTGCCAGCAGTAGACAGGGGGGAGCTAACTATGGCTACACCTTC CASSRQGGANYGYTF
. TRBJ1-5 many TRBV6-1 TGTGCCAGCTCCGGGACACGAAATCAGCCCCAGCATTTT CASSGTRNQPQHF
. TRBJ2-3 . TRBV6-4 TGTGCCGCGGGTGACGGGGGCGGGGGCGAAGAGACGCAGTATTTC CAAGDGGGGEETQYF
TRBD2 TRBJ2-2 . TRBV10-1 TGCGCCAGCAGTGATCCGGGACTATCAAACACCGGGGAGCTGTTTTTT CASSDPGLSNTGELFF
TRBD2 TRBJ2-3 once TRBV10-3 TGTGCCTCAGGGGGACTAGCGGGACGTGGAGATATTCAGTATTTC CASGGLAGRGDIQYF
. TRBJ2-5 many TRBV7-6 TGTGCCAGCAGCAAAAGGACGGGACAAGAGACCCAGTACTTC CASSKRTGQETQYF
. TRBJ2-4 . TRBV6-5 TGTGCCAGCAGTTACCAGGGGCGGAGAGCCACAGATACGCAGTATTTC CASSYQGRRATDTQYF
TRBD1 TRBJ2-7 many TRBV27 TGTGCCAGCAGCGGACAGGGCAGCGAGCAGTACTTC CASSGQGSEQYF
. TRBJ2-3 . TRBV12-3/TRBV12-4 TGTGCCAGCAGCCCTCGGCGGGGATCGGATACGCAGTATTTT CASSPRRGSDTQYF
. TRBJ1-6 few TRBV10-3 . CAISDPQRTSVPSVTPRESLHF
. TRBJ2-4 . TRBV3-1 TGTGCCAGGGGCCAGCGGGCCAAAAACATGCAGTACTTC CARGQRAKNMQYF
TRBD1 TRBJ2-4 . TRBV10-2 TGCGGCAGCAGGGGGCTGTGGGCCAAAAATACGCAGTACTTC CGSRGLWAKNTQYF
TRBD1 TRBJ2-4 many TRBV4-1 TGCGCCAGCAGCCCTGGACAGGCAAACTTAGCCAAAAACATTCAGTACTTC CASSPGQANLAKNIQYF
. TRBJ2-3 few TRBV10-2 TGTGCGGGCAGCGGAGGGGGAGGCACAGATACGCAGTATTTT CAGSGGGGTDTQYF
. TRBJ2-7 . TRBV7-2 TGTGCCAGCAGCTTAGAAGCGGGCTACACCTACGAGCAGTACTTC CASSLEAGYTYEQYF
. TRBJ1-2 . TRBV6-1 TGTGCCAGCAGTGAAGCAAACACAGGGATCTATGGCTACACCTTC CASSEANTGIYGYTF
. TRBJ1-2 many TRBV6-1 TGTGCCAGCAGTGAATTGGACGGACTGTATGGCTACACCTTC CASSELDGLYGYTF
. TRBJ2-7 many TRBV6-1 TGTGCCAGCAGCCCGGACCTTTGGAACGGCGAGCAGTACTTC CASSPDLWNGEQYF
. TRBJ2-4 few TRBV12-3/TRBV12-4 TGTGCCAGCAGTCCCCGGGGGCGGGATGACATTCAGTACTTC CASSPRGRDDIQYF
. TRBJ2-4 medium-sized TRBV10-1 TGCGCCAGCAGGGACTCGGAGTTTTACTTC CASRDSEFYF
. TRBJ2-3 . TRBV6-5 TGTGCCAGCAGACTCCAGTCCGGAATTCCCGATACGCAGTATTTT CASRLQSGIPDTQYF
TRBD1 TRBJ2-5 few TRBV6-5 TGTGCCAGCGGGACAGGGGGGGAGACCCAGTACTTC CASGTGGETQYF
. TRBJ2-1 . TRBV3-1 TGTGCCAGCAGCTTTTGGGGGGGCGAGGATGAGCAGTTCTTC CASSFWGGEDEQFF